These 7 T cell receptor beta chains originate from one sample sequenced in a study of blood T cell repertoires in COVID-19. Only in-frame clones appear in the TCRdb table, and some are missing; sequencing was by immunoSEQ multiplex PCR. The table records 110,000 to 150,000 clones, under 90% of them present only once. The sample taken for sequencing was peripheral blood. Receptors were obtained from a man in his sixties or seventies who had recovered from COVID-19.

The CDR3 DNA sequence: TGCGCCAGCAGCCCGCTAAAGGGGGGGACATCCTACGAGCAGTACTTC. Residues: CASSPLKGGTSYEQYF. The rearrangement joins TRBV5-1 to TRBJ2-7; TRBD2 might be the D (7 bases). Germline CDR1 and CDR2: SGHRS and YFSETQ. The CDR3 runs to 16 residues. V lost 4 bases and J 1 base, leaving 18 bases between the germline ends.

J is TRBJ1-2 and V is TRBV30; no clear D gene. This CDR3 has 14 amino acids. CDR1 and CDR2 from the germline V gene are GTSNPN and SVGIG (reference sequence). The chain's CDR3 is CALGGRTRNYGYTF. The CDR3 nucleotides read TGTGCTCTAGGAGGACGAACTAGGAACTATGGCTACACCTTC.

This chain joins TRBV6-5 and TRBJ1-6; D possibly corresponds to TRBD1 (6 bases). V was clipped by 0 bases and J by 8 bases, with 14 bases between them. The CDR3 has 16 amino acids. Germline CDR1 reads MNHEY; CDR2 reads SVGAGI. The CDR3 nucleotides read TGTGCCAGCAGTTACTCGTGGGGGCGGTGGGATTCACCCCTCCACTTT. Translation: CASSYSWGRWDSPLHF.

The genes are TRBV7-9 and TRBJ2-2; 9 nucleotides agree with TRBD2. Germline V gene sequence: CDR1 SEHNR, CDR2 FQNEAQ (reference sequence). The CDR3 spans 15 residues. With V trimmed by 5 bases and J by 2 bases, 3 bases remained unmatched. CDR3 sequence reads: CASSDSGSNTGELFF. The CDR3 DNA follows: TGTGCCAGCAGCGATAGCGGGAGCAACACCGGGGAGCTGTTTTTT.

The chain uses TRBV20-1 and TRBJ2-4; D is unresolved. This CDR3 contains 12 residues. V lost 3 bases and J lost 4, with 7 bases in between. Germline loops: CDR1 DFQATT, CDR2 SNEGSKA (reference sequence). CDR3 nucleotides: TGCAGTGCTAGTCTAGAGAAAAACATTCAGTACTTC. Encoded protein: CSASLEKNIQYF.

The V call is TRBV30, the J call TRBJ1-2; 7 bases line up with TRBD1. There are 15 residues in the CDR3. Unmatched junction bases numbered 7, after V lost 1 base and J lost 2 bases. CDR1 and CDR2 (germline): GTSNPN, SVGIG (reference sequence). CDR3 bases: TGTGCCTGGAGTGGAGGGGGACAGACCAACTATGGCTACACCTTC. Protein: CAWSGGGQTNYGYTF. Supplemented by reference TRBV30 and TRBJ1-2, the full variable domain reads SQTIHQWPATLVQPVGSPLSLECTVEGTSNPNLYWYRQAAGRGLQLLFYSVGIGQISSEVPQNLSASRPQDRQFILSSKKLLLSDSGFYLCAWSGGGQTNYGYTFGSGTRLTVV.

The CDR3 nucleotides are TGTGCCAGCAGCGGACAAAGCACAGATACGCAGTATTTT. Amino acids: CASSGQSTDTQYF. This rearrangement joins TRBV2 to TRBJ2-3; a possible D gene is TRBD1 (5 bases). This CDR3 spans 13 amino acids. Trimming pared 6 bases from V and 0 bases from J, leaving 7 bases between. The germline V gene encodes CDR1 SNHLY and CDR2 FYNNEI. Full variable domain (rest looked up from reference TRBV2 and TRBJ2-3): EPEVTQTPSHQVTQMGQEVILRCVPISNHLYFYWYRQILGQKVEFLVSFYNNEISEKSEIFDDQFSVERPDGSNFTLKIRSTKLEDSAMYFCASSGQSTDTQYFGPGTRLTVL.